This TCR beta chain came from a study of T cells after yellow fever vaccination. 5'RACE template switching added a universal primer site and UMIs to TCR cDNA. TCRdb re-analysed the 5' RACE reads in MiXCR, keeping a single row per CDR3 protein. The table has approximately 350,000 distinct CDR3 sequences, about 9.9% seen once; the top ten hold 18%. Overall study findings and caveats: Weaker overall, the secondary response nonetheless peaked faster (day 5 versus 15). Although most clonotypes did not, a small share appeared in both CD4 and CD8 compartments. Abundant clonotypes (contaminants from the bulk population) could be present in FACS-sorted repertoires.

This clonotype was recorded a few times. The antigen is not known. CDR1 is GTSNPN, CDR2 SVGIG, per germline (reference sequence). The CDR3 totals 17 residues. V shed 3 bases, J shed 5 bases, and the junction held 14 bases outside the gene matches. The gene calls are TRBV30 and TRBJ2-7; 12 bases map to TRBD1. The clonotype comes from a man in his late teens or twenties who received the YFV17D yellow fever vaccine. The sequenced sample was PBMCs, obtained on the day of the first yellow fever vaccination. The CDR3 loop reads CAWRGRLGTGGPNEQYF. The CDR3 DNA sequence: TGTGCCTGGAGGGGAAGACTTGGGACAGGGGGCCCCAACGAGCAGTACTTC. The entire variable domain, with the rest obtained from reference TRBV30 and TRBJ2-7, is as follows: SQTIHQWPATLVQPVGSPLSLECTVEGTSNPNLYWYRQAAGRGLQLLFYSVGIGQISSEVPQNLSASRPQDRQFILSSKKLLLSDSGFYLCAWRGRLGTGGPNEQYFGPGTRLTVT.